One sample yielded the 9 T cell receptor beta chains listed below, sequenced in a study of response to subunit inactivated influenza vaccine. One entry per CDR3 protein results from TCRdb running MiXCR on the RT-PCR reads. The data show about 700,000 distinct CDR3 sequences, around 14% seen once. The input for sequencing was PBMCs from blood, taken around 14 days before vaccination. All receptors derive from a man in his fifties who received an inactivated influenza vaccine.

There are a few counts of this clonotype. The chain uses TRBV29-1 and TRBJ2-7, with D unresolved. Germline V gene lookup returns CDR1 SQVTM and CDR2 ANQGSEA. This CDR3 is built from 13 residues. The V end was cut by 5 bases, the J end by 1 base, with 12 bases between. CDR3 DNA sequence: TGCAGCGTTCGGTCCGAGGATTCCTACGAGCAGTACTTC. It yields the protein CSVRSEDSYEQYF.

This clonotype appeared a few times. The V gene is TRBV20-1, the J gene TRBJ1-3; D gene unclear. V lost 1 base and J lost 0, with 7 bases in between. In germline, CDR1 is DFQATT, CDR2 SNEGSKA (reference sequence). This CDR3 has 14 amino acids. CDR3 nucleotide sequence: TGCAGTGCTAGAGCCGGGAGCTCTGGAAACACCATATATTTT. This sequence encodes CSARAGSSGNTIYF.

The rearrangement joins TRBV3-1 to TRBJ2-1; D not resolved. Looked up from germline, CDR1 is LGHDT and CDR2 is YNNKEL (reference sequence). Trimming cost V 3 bases and J 7 bases, with 10 bases left between them. The CDR3 extends over 13 amino acids. The CDR3 sequence is CASSHGPRNEQFF. The CDR3 DNA is TGTGCCAGCAGCCACGGCCCGAGGAATGAGCAGTTCTTC.

This clonotype was observed at least ten times. The chain joins TRBV29-1 to TRBJ2-3, with 8 bases that match TRBD2. V shed 2 bases and J 1 base; nucleotides not matched to a gene: 14. Germline values: CDR1 SQVTM, CDR2 ANQGSEA. This CDR3 region has 18 residues. The chain's CDR3 is CSVEPRAGERMGTDTQYF. The CDR3, as DNA: TGCAGCGTTGAACCTCGAGCGGGAGAAAGGATGGGCACAGATACGCAGTATTTT.

The genes are TRBV14 and TRBJ2-1; 9 bases are shared with TRBD2. CDR1 and CDR2 (germline): SGHDN, FVKESK. Unmatched junction bases numbered 3, after V lost 4 bases and J lost 8 bases. This CDR3 contains 13 residues. The CDR3 spells CASSRGTSHEQFF. The CDR3 DNA follows: TGTGCCAGCAGCCGCGGGACTAGCCATGAGCAGTTCTTC.

This clonotype was counted many times. The chain carries TRBV7-9 and TRBJ2-7; tentative D call: TRBD1 (7 bases). Between the trimmed V and J ends, which lost 5 bases and 3 bases, there was a span of 20 bases. Germline CDR1 is SEHNR and CDR2 is FQNEAQ (reference sequence). The CDR3 has 16 amino acids. As DNA, the CDR3 is TGTGCCAGCAGCGCCCACCCGGCGGGACAGATCTACGAGCAGTACTTC. Its protein product is CASSAHPAGQIYEQYF.

The V call is TRBV12-3 or TRBV12-4, the J call TRBJ2-2, with 7 bases identical to TRBD2. This CDR3 spans 14 amino acids. J gave up 5 bases and V 10 bases, and 10 bases lay outside the gene matches. The CDR3 reads CATQGGAGTGELFF. The CDR3, as DNA: TGTGCCACCCAGGGAGGGGCCGGGACCGGGGAGCTGTTTTTT.

This clonotype was observed at least ten times. Here the CDR3 DNA reads TGCGCCAGCAGCCAAGCCTTGGGACAAAACAATCAGCCCCAGCATTTT. The encoded protein is CASSQALGQNNQPQHF. V is TRBV4-3 and J is TRBJ1-5; maybe TRBD1 (6 bases). CDR1 LGHNA and CDR2 YSLEER come from the germline V gene. The CDR3 sequence is 16 residues long. With 1 base removed from V and 3 bases from J, the gap between germline ends came to 13 bases.

This clonotype showed up just a few times. In DNA form, the CDR3 reads TGTGCCAGCAGCCAATGGGACACCTCCTACGAGCAGTACTTC. It codes for CASSQWDTSYEQYF. The genes are TRBV3-1 and TRBJ2-7, with D maybe TRBD1 (6 bases). Per the germline V gene, CDR1 is LGHDT and CDR2 is YNNKEL (reference sequence). The CDR3 extends over 14 amino acids. V dropped 2 bases and J dropped 0 bases, with 8 bases sitting between them.